Listed here are 31 T cell receptor beta chains from one sample, sequenced in a study of T cells in Graves' hyperthyroidism and ophthalmopathy. Template material for amplifying TCR beta CDR3 regions consisted of RNA transcripts. An initial round of RT-PCR targeting the TCR CDR3 relied on the HTBI primer set. MiXCR was run by TCRdb on the multiplex PCR reads, yielding one entry per CDR3 protein. The repertoire holds around 600,000 distinct CDR3 sequences, with around 15% as singletons. Sequencing was carried out using blood. These receptor sequences come from a woman between 50 and 59 years old with Graves' ophthalmopathy.

This clonotype was observed a handful of times. V is TRBV19 and J is TRBJ1-3; TRBD1 might be the D (5 bases). Germline values: CDR1 LNHDA, CDR2 SQIVND (reference sequence). CDR3 size: 16 residues. V lost 5 bases and J lost 1, with 15 bases in between. CDR3 residues: CASSEGRLRSGNTIYF. Here the CDR3 DNA reads TGTGCCAGTAGTGAGGGACGACTCCGATCTGGAAACACCATATATTTT.

The chain carries TRBV9 and TRBJ2-1; D call uncertain. Trimming took off 0 bases at V and 0 bases at J, with 7 bases between the two ends. The CDR3 runs 15 residues. Germline V gene lookup returns CDR1 SGDLS and CDR2 YYNGEE. The DNA for the CDR3 is TGTGCCAGCAGCGTAGATACAGCCTCCTACAATGAGCAGTTCTTC. It codes for CASSVDTASYNEQFF.

This chain joins TRBV29-1 and TRBJ2-5; D is undetermined. Germline lookup yields CDR1 SQVTM and CDR2 ANQGSEA. CDR3 length: 13 amino acids. Trimming cost V 4 bases and J 1 base, with 10 bases left between them. The CDR3 coding sequence is TGCAGCGTTGTCCCCTCCTTCCAAGAGACCCAGTACTTC. This sequence encodes CSVVPSFQETQYF.

The rearrangement uses TRBV27 and TRBJ2-3; 7 nucleotides match TRBD2. V lost 0 bases, J lost 1 base, and 1 base stayed unmatched. This CDR3 comprises 15 residues. Germline loops: CDR1 MNHEY, CDR2 SMNVEV (reference sequence). The CDR3 DNA reads as TGTGCCAGCAGTTTATCCGCGGGGGGCACAGATACGCAGTATTTT. This translates into CASSLSAGGTDTQYF.

The CDR3 reads CAWSAPHGRSNYGYTF. Written as DNA, the CDR3 is TGTGCCTGGAGCGCCCCGCATGGCAGATCTAACTATGGCTACACCTTC. The J gene is TRBJ1-2, the V gene TRBV30; D is unclear. CDR1 and CDR2 from the germline V gene are GTSNPN and SVGIG (reference sequence). V was clipped by 3 bases and J by 0 bases, with 17 bases between them. The CDR3 consists of 16 residues.

Ten or more counts support this clonotype. The chain employs TRBV5-1 and TRBJ2-2; D uncertain. Trimming left V 7 bases short and J 1 base short, with 11 bases between. The CDR3 extends over 14 amino acids. Germline lookup yields CDR1 SGHRS and CDR2 YFSETQ. CDR3 DNA: TGCGCCAGCGCCCCCCCCCAGAACACCGGGGAGCTGTTTTTT. Translated: CASAPPQNTGELFF.

The gene calls are TRBV20-1 and TRBJ1-2; TRBD1 agrees at 8 bases. From germline, CDR1 is DFQATT and CDR2 SNEGSKA (reference sequence). The CDR3 is made up of 14 amino acids. Losses at the gene ends were 6 bases for V and 3 bases for J; bases not matched to a gene: 9. The CDR3 DNA follows: TGCAGTGCAACACGACAGGGGAAGTACTATGGCTACACCTTC. It specifies CSATRQGKYYGYTF.

This clonotype was found a few times. This chain uses TRBV4-2 with TRBJ2-1; either TRBD1 or TRBD2 may fit D (5 bases each). Per the germline V gene, CDR1 is LGHNA and CDR2 is YNFKEQ. V was clipped by 2 bases and J by 6 bases, with 14 bases between them. The CDR3 length is 15 residues. The CDR3 reads CASSQIGTASNEQFF. The CDR3 DNA sequence: TGTGCCAGCAGCCAAATTGGGACGGCCTCCAATGAGCAGTTCTTC.

The chain links TRBV6-1 to TRBJ2-1, with TRBD2 matching 8 bases. V was clipped by 5 bases and J by 3 bases; unmatched bases: 12. The CDR3 is 17 residues long. The V gene's germline CDR1 is MNHNS and CDR2 SASEGT. In DNA form, the CDR3 reads TGTGCCAGCAGTAAACGCGCCGGGAGGGCCTTCTACAATGAGCAGTTCTTC. This sequence encodes CASSKRAGRAFYNEQFF.

This clonotype was seen many times. The gene calls are TRBV7-9 and TRBJ1-2, with D perhaps matching TRBD1 (6 bases). This CDR3 is 12 amino acids long. Trimming took off 3 bases at V and 8 bases at J, with 10 bases between the two ends. Germline V gene data show CDR1 as SEHNR and CDR2 as FQNEAQ (reference sequence). Written as DNA, the CDR3 is TGTGCCAGCAGCTTCAACAGGGACGGCTACACCTTC. Residues: CASSFNRDGYTF.

On this clonotype: A read error may explain this, as a much larger clone is one base away. The rearrangement uses TRBV15 and TRBJ1-2, with 7 bases that match TRBD1. Germline V gene sequence: CDR1 LNHNV, CDR2 YYDKDF (reference sequence). The V segment lost 0 bases and the J segment 2 bases; nucleotides outside the gene matches: 6. This CDR3 is 16 amino acids long. CDR3 sequence reads: CATSRDLGTANYGYTF. CDR3 nucleotide sequence: TGTGCCACCAGCAGAGATCTAGGGACAGCCAACTATGGCTACACCTTC.

The chain is built from TRBV5-1 and TRBJ2-7, with D perhaps being TRBD1 or TRBD2 (5 bases each). The V and J ends lost 0 bases and 3 bases respectively, with 13 bases between them. Germline lookup yields CDR1 SGHRS and CDR2 YFSETQ. The CDR3 runs 15 residues. CDR3 residues: CASSLGGDAHYEQYF. The CDR3 DNA reads as TGCGCCAGCAGCTTGGGTGGGGACGCCCACTACGAGCAGTACTTC. The variable domain in full, with the rest retrieved from reference TRBV5-1 and TRBJ2-7, is KAGVTQTPRYLIKTRGQQVTLSCSPISGHRSVSWYQQTPGQGLQFLFEYFSETQRNKGNFPGRFSGRQFSNSRSEMNVSTLELGDSALYLCASSLGGDAHYEQYFGPGTRLTVT.

The chain recombines TRBV3-1 with TRBJ2-3, with TRBD2 identical over 11 bases. After removal of 1 base from V and 3 bases from J, the junction contained 3 bases not matched to a gene. Germline assignment: CDR1 LGHDT and CDR2 YNNKEL (reference sequence). The CDR3 totals 16 residues. The CDR3 protein is CASSQVAGGITDTQYF. The CDR3, as DNA: TGTGCCAGCAGCCAAGTAGCGGGAGGGATAACAGATACGCAGTATTTT.

This clonotype was seen a few times. The rearrangement links TRBV30 to TRBJ2-3, with 10 bases that match TRBD2. The ends lost 4 bases at V and 2 bases at J; junction bases unmatched: 6. The CDR3 runs 15 residues. Germline lookup yields CDR1 GTSNPN and CDR2 SVGIG (reference sequence). In DNA form, the CDR3 reads TGTGCCTGGAACCTCCTAGCGGGAGCCACAGATACGCAGTATTTT. This translates into CAWNLLAGATDTQYF.

In its sample, this clonotype was seen many times. The rearrangement uses TRBV30 and TRBJ2-1; D could derive from TRBD1 or TRBD2 (5 bases each). The CDR3 is 11 amino acids. V dropped 5 bases and J dropped 7 bases, with 9 bases sitting between them. CDR1 GTSNPN and CDR2 SVGIG come from the germline V gene (reference sequence). As DNA, the CDR3 is TGTGCCTGGGGGACCGAGAATGAGCAGTTCTTC. Its translation: CAWGTENEQFF.

This clonotype was found many times. V usage is TRBV20-1 and J usage is TRBJ2-1; TRBD2 is a possible D gene (7 bases). The germline V gene encodes CDR1 DFQATT and CDR2 SNEGSKA (reference sequence). Trimming took off 7 bases at V and 6 bases at J, with 19 bases between the two ends. The CDR3 consists of 14 residues. Here the CDR3 reads CSVRRGRALNEQFF. The DNA for the CDR3 is TGCAGTGTTCGGAGGGGGAGGGCCCTCAATGAGCAGTTCTTC.

This clonotype was seen a handful of times. This sequence joins TRBV28 and TRBJ2-7; 11 nucleotides align to TRBD2. The CDR3 contains 14 residues. Germline V gives CDR1 MDHEN, CDR2 SYDVKM. V lost 6 bases and J lost 6; bases outside the gene matches: 7. Here the CDR3 reads CASSSTSGRSEQYF. CDR3 DNA: TGTGCCAGCAGCTCAACTAGCGGGAGAAGCGAGCAGTACTTC.

This chain joins TRBV19 and TRBJ1-5, with D unclear. The V end lost 8 bases, the J end lost 9 bases, and 11 bases lay between the germline ends. Germline V gene lookup returns CDR1 LNHDA and CDR2 SQIVND (reference sequence). The CDR3 consists of 11 residues. CDR3 residues: CASGSGWPQHF. The CDR3 DNA is TGTGCCAGTGGCTCCGGATGGCCCCAGCATTTT.

This chain connects TRBV25-1 to TRBJ1-5, with D uncertain. Germline CDR1 reads MGHDK; CDR2 reads SYGVNS. V lost 4 bases to trimming and J lost 2 bases, with 12 bases between them. The CDR3 runs to 15 residues. CDR3 sequence: CASSGSLGGNQPQHF. The DNA of the CDR3 is TGTGCCAGCAGTGGTAGTTTAGGAGGCAATCAGCCCCAGCATTTT.

In this sample, this clonotype turned up a few times. V gene TRBV7-9 combines with J gene TRBJ2-7; 12 bases are shared with TRBD2. Germline values: CDR1 SEHNR, CDR2 FQNEAQ (reference sequence). The length of the CDR3 is 17 residues. V lost 4 bases and J lost 2; bases outside the gene matches: 9. Written as DNA, the CDR3 is TGTGCCAGCAGCTCTCCCCCGTCTAGCGGGAGGGCCTACGAGCAGTACTTC. This encodes CASSSPPSSGRAYEQYF.

This clonotype was recorded many times. This CDR3 reads CAWNVASGRRMTETQYF. The CDR3 DNA follows: TGTGCCTGGAATGTTGCTAGCGGGAGGAGAATGACGGAGACCCAGTACTTC. The chain uses TRBV30 and TRBJ2-5, with 11 nucleotides matching TRBD2. The CDR3 length is 17 residues. V was clipped by 4 bases and J by 5 bases; unmatched bases: 15. Germline CDR1 reads GTSNPN; CDR2 reads SVGIG (reference sequence).

This clonotype was counted at least ten times. The chain carries TRBV2 and TRBJ2-1; D assignment may be TRBD1 or TRBD2 (5 bases each). This CDR3 has 15 residues. V was trimmed by 4 bases and J by 3 bases, leaving 13 bases between them. Germline V gene sequence: CDR1 SNHLY, CDR2 FYNNEI. The CDR3 DNA follows: TGTGCCAGCAGTGTGGACCGGGACGGCTACAATGAGCAGTTCTTC. The encoded protein is CASSVDRDGYNEQFF.

This clonotype has only a few counts. The chain employs TRBV6-9 and TRBJ1-2; D remains ambiguous. V lost 3 bases, J lost 4 bases, and 9 bases lay in between. Looked up from germline, CDR1 is MNHGY and CDR2 is SVAAGI. The CDR3 consists of 13 residues. This CDR3 reads CASSYPAGYGYTF. CDR3 bases: TGTGCCAGCAGTTACCCAGCGGGCTATGGCTACACCTTC.

This clonotype has ten or more counts. The chain employs TRBV12-3 or TRBV12-4 and TRBJ2-1, with D perhaps TRBD1 (5 bases). V lost 6 bases to trimming and J lost 5 bases, with 23 bases between them. The CDR3 runs 17 residues. The CDR3 is CASRFSSFRGRNNEQFF. The CDR3 nucleotides are TGTGCCAGCAGGTTTAGCTCGTTTAGGGGTAGAAACAATGAGCAGTTCTTC.

CDR3 DNA sequence: TGTGCCACCTACAGCACGAACACCGGGGAGCTGTTTTTT. It encodes CATYSTNTGELFF. V usage is TRBV24-1 and J usage is TRBJ2-2; D is undetermined. The germline V and J ends were trimmed by 9 bases and 0 bases, with 7 bases remaining between them. The germline gives CDR1 KGHDR, CDR2 SFDVKD. The CDR3 is 13 residues long.

The gene calls are TRBV20-1 and TRBJ2-1; 11 positions match TRBD2. The CDR3 loop spans 16 amino acids. Germline V gene sequence: CDR1 DFQATT, CDR2 SNEGSKA (reference sequence). V lost 7 bases, J lost 5 bases, and 13 bases stayed unmatched. The chain's CDR3 is CSVMNPGLAANNEQFF. For the CDR3, the DNA is TGCAGTGTTATGAACCCGGGACTAGCGGCTAACAATGAGCAGTTCTTC.

The chain recombines TRBV4-3 with TRBJ2-2; tentatively, D is TRBD1 or TRBD2 (5 bases each). Trimming took 0 bases from V and 7 from J, leaving 9 bases between them. The CDR3 sequence is 14 residues long. Germline lookup yields CDR1 LGHNA and CDR2 YSLEER. The CDR3 DNA is TGCGCCAGCAGCCAAGACGGGGCAGACGGGGAGCTGTTTTTT. It specifies CASSQDGADGELFF.

The CDR3 loop is CASRSRVGQSNQPQHF. The DNA for the CDR3 is TGTGCCAGTAGGAGTAGGGTTGGACAGAGCAATCAGCCCCAGCATTTT. V usage is TRBV19 and J usage is TRBJ1-5; D possibly corresponds to TRBD1 (6 bases). Germline values: CDR1 LNHDA, CDR2 SQIVND (reference sequence). CDR3 size: 16 residues. V lost 6 bases and J 1 base, leaving 16 bases between the germline ends.

The chain employs TRBV6-1 and TRBJ2-1, with D possibly being TRBD2 (7 bases). Germline CDR1 is MNHNS and CDR2 is SASEGT. The CDR3 runs 15 residues. Between the trimmed V and J ends, which lost 7 bases and 0 bases, there was a span of 13 bases. CDR3 in amino acids: CASIGGHSSYNEQFF. CDR3 DNA: TGTGCCAGCATCGGGGGGCACAGCTCCTACAATGAGCAGTTCTTC.

This clonotype was counted ten times or more. V and J are TRBV28 and TRBJ2-1; 10 positions agree with TRBD2. The germline V gene encodes CDR1 MDHEN and CDR2 SYDVKM. This CDR3 region has 18 residues. J gave up 6 bases and V 2 bases, and 13 bases lay outside the gene matches. The CDR3: CASSLPSSLAGVRNEQFF. The CDR3 nucleotides read TGTGCCAGCAGTTTACCCTCCTCTCTAGCGGGAGTCCGCAATGAGCAGTTCTTC.

Details on this clonotype: A much bigger clone sits one base away, suggesting this may be a read error. The DNA is left out, because the CDR3 cannot be placed on it with certainty; the CDR3 is given as TCRdb lists it. This chain links TRBV27 with TRBJ1-5; the D call in the table, TRBD1, was not verified against the DNA. Germline V lookup: CDR1 MNHEY, CDR2 SMNVEV (reference sequence). The CDR3 region is 14 residues in length, termini included. CDR3 protein: CASSWGRGNQPRHF.